This entry describes one T cell receptor (beta chain). Its cognate antigen is unknown. This record belongs to a study of CD8+ T cells in alopecia areata. This CDR3 has 17 residues. The V and J ends lost 0 bases and 8 bases, in that order; junction bases with no gene match: 8. CDR1 LGHNA and CDR2 YSLEER come from the germline V gene. Treatment in this sample: oral pan-JAK inhibitor, 5-10 mg twice daily. Collection of lesional scalp punch biopsies and peripheral blood was performed in alopecia areata patients. Regarding the study as a whole: Clonality exceeded that of normal scalp in lesional scalp, most notably in alopecia totalis/universalis.

RNA was extracted and reverse transcribed into cDNA as the sequencing template. The repertoire was sequenced with immunoSEQ multiplex PCR; TCRdb's copy has only in-frame clones and lacks some. Of about 140,000 clones in the sample, 82% were seen once. This receptor was identified in a human donor with alopecia areata. Sequencing was performed on CD8+ T cells sorted from blood, taken at week 4, from a patient treated with tofacitinib. The chain links TRBV4-3 to TRBJ2-1; 12 nucleotides align to TRBD2. CDR3 protein: CASSQDPSGGAVDEQFF. The DNA for the CDR3 is TGCGCCAGCAGCCAAGACCCTAGCGGGGGGGCGGTAGATGAGCAGTTCTTC.